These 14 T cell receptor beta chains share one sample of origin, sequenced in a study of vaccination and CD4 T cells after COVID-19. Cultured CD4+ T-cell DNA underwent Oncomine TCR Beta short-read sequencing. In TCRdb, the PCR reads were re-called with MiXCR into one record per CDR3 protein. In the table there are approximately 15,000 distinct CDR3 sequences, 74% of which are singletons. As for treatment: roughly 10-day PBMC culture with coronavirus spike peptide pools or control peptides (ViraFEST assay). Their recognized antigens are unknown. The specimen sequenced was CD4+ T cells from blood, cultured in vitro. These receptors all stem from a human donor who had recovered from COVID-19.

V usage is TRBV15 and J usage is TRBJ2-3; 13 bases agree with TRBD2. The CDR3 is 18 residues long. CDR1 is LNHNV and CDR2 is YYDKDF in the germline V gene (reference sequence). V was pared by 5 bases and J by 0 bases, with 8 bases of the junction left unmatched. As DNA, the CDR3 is TGTGCCACCAGCCCCGGGACTAGCGGGGCTTCTAGCACAGATACGCAGTATTTT. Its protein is CATSPGTSGASSTDTQYF.

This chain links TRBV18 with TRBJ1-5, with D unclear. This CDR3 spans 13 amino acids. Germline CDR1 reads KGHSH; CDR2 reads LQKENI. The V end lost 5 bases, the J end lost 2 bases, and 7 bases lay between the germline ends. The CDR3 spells CASSTARNQPQHF. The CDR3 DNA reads TGTGCCAGCTCAACGGCGCGCAATCAGCCCCAGCATTTT.

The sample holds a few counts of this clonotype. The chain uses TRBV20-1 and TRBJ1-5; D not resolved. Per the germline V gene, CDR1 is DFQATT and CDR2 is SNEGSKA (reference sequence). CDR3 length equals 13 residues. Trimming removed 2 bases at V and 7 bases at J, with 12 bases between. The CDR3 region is CSARQVKGQPQHF. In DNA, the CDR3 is TGCAGTGCTAGACAGGTAAAAGGACAGCCCCAGCATTTT.

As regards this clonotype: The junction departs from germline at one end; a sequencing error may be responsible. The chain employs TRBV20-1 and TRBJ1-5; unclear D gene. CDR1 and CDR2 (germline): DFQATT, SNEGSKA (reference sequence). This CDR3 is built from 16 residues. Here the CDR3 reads CSARWELGLLNQSQHF. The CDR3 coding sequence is TGCAGTGCTAGATGGGAGCTAGGCTTACTCAATCAGTCCCAGCATTTT.

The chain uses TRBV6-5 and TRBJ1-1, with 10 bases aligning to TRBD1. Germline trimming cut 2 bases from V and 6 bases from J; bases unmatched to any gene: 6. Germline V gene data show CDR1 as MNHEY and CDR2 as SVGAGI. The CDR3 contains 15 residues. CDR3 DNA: TGTGCCAGCAGTTACCGGGGACAGGGGTACTCTGAAGCTTTCTTT. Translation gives CASSYRGQGYSEAFF.

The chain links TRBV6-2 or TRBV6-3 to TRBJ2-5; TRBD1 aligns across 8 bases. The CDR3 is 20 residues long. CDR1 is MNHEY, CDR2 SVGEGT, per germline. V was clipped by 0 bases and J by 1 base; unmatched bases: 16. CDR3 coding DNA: TGTGCCAGCAGTTACTCGGTACCACGGGTGACAGGGGATTTCCAAGAGACCCAGTACTTC. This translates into CASSYSVPRVTGDFQETQYF.

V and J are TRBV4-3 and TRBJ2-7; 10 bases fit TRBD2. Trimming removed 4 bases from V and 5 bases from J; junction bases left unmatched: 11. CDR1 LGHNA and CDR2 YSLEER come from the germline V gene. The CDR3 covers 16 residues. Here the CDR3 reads CASSPYGEREGDEQYF. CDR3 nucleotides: TGCGCCAGCAGCCCCTACGGGGAGCGGGAGGGCGACGAGCAGTACTTC.

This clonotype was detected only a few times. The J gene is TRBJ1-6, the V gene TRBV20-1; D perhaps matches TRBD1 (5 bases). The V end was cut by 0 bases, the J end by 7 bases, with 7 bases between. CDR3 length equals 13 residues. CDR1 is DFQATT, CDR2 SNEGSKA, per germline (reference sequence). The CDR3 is CSARDPGNSPLHF. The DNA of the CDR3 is TGCAGTGCTAGAGATCCAGGGAATTCACCCCTCCACTTT.

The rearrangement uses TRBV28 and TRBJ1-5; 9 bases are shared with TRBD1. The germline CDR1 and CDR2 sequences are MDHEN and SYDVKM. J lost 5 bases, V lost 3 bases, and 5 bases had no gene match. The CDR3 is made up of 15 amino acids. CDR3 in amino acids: CASSLGQGRYQPQHF. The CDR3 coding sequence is TGTGCCAGCAGTTTGGGACAGGGTCGTTATCAGCCCCAGCATTTT.

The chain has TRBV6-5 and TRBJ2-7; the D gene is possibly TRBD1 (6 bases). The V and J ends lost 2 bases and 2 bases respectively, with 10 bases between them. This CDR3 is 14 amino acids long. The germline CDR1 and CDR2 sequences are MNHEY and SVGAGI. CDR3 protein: CASSYIAGAYEQYF. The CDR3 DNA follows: TGTGCCAGCAGTTACATCGCAGGGGCCTACGAGCAGTACTTC.

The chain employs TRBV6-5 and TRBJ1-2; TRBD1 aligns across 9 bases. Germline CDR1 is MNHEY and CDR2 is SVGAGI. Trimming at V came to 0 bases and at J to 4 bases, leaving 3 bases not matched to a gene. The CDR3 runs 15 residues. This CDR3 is CASSYSGQGSYGYTF. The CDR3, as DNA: TGTGCCAGCAGTTACTCGGGACAGGGAAGCTATGGCTACACCTTC.

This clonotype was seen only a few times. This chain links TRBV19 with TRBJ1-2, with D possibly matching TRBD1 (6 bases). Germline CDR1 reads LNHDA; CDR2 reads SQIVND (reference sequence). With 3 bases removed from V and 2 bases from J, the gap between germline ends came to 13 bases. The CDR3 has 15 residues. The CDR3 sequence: CASSIVRDKNYGYTF. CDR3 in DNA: TGTGCCAGTAGTATTGTGCGGGACAAAAACTATGGCTACACCTTC.

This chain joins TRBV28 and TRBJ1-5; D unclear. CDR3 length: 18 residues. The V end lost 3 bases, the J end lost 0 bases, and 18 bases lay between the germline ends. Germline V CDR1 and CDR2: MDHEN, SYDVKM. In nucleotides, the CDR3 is TGTGCCAGCAGTTTTGGGATTAGGAACAACCCTAGCAATCAGCCCCAGCATTTT. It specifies CASSFGIRNNPSNQPQHF.

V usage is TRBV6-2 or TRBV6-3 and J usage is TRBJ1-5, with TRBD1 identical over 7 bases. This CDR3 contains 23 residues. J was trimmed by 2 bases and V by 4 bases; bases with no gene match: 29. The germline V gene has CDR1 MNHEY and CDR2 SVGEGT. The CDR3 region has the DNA TGTGCCAGCAGTTTCTCCCCCTCAAGATTGGTGGGGACAGCACAAGGAGGCAATCAGCCCCAGCATTTT. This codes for CASSFSPSRLVGTAQGGNQPQHF.